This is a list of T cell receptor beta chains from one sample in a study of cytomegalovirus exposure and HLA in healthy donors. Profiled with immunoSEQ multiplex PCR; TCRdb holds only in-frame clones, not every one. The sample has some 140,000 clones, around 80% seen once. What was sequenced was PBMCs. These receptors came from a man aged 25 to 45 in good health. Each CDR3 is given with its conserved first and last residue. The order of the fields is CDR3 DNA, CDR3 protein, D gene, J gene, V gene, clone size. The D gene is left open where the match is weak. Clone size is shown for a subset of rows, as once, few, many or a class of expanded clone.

TGTGCCAGCAGCTTAGTTCCTAGCGGGAGCACAGATACGCAGTATTTT	CASSLVPSGSTDTQYF	TRBD2	TRBJ2-3	TRBV7-2	once
TGTGCCAGTTCCCTTACCGGGACTAGCGGGAGAAATGAGCAGTTCTTC	CASSLTGTSGRNEQFF	TRBD2	TRBJ2-1	TRBV25-1	NA
TGTGCCAGCCAGGGACAGGGGGCGTTTGGGGCCAACGTCCTGACTTTC	CASQGQGAFGANVLTF	TRBD1	TRBJ2-6	TRBV19	once
TGTGCCAGCAGCTCCCTAAGGACAGGGAATGACTATGGCTACACCTTC	CASSSLRTGNDYGYTF	TRBD1	TRBJ1-2	TRBV7-9	NA
TGTGCCAGCAACTACCCCTCCTATGGCTACACCTTC	CASNYPSYGYTF	NA	TRBJ1-2	TRBV28	NA
TGTGCCAGCAAGTACACCCTAGCGGAAGGCTACGAGCAGTACTTC	CASKYTLAEGYEQYF	TRBD2	TRBJ2-7	TRBV6-5	NA
TGTGCCAGCAGCTTGGAGCAGGTTGAAGCTTTCTTT	CASSLEQVEAFF	NA	TRBJ1-1	TRBV5-8	NA
TGTGCCAGCAGTGAGATTTGGACAGCAACTAATGAAAAACTGTTTTTT	CASSEIWTATNEKLFF	NA	TRBJ1-4	TRBV6-1	NA
TGTGCCAGCAGTGAATACAACGGAGCTTTCTTT	CASSEYNGAFF	NA	TRBJ1-1	TRBV25-1	NA
TGTGCCAGCCGGGCAGGAGCGGGAGTATCCTACGAGCAGTACTTC	CASRAGAGVSYEQYF	TRBD2	TRBJ2-7	TRBV6-5	NA
TGTGCCAGCAGGGGGGGGAGGGCCCGGACTTACGAGCAGTACTTC	CASRGGRARTYEQYF	TRBD2	TRBJ2-7	TRBV28	NA
TGTGCCAGCAGCTACAGGGGCGGGAATGAGCAGTTCTTC	CASSYRGGNEQFF	TRBD1	TRBJ2-1	TRBV5-6	NA
TGTGCCAGCAGCGGCACAGGGCTCCGATCCTACGAGCAGTACTTC	CASSGTGLRSYEQYF	NA	TRBJ2-7	TRBV7-9	few
TGTGCCAGCAGCTTGGTCAGGGCCCTGTTTCAGCCCCAGCATTTT	CASSLVRALFQPQHF	NA	TRBJ1-5	TRBV5-8	NA
TGTGCCAGCAGCTCACCCGGGACAGGCGAACGCTATGGCTACACCTTC	CASSSPGTGERYGYTF	TRBD1	TRBJ1-2	TRBV7-2	NA
TGTGCCATCGGGGCTGTCTACGAGCAGTACTTC	CAIGAVYEQYF	NA	TRBJ2-7	TRBV10-3	NA